The next 5 T cell receptor beta chains were all read from a single sample in a study of regulatory T cells in long-lasting Graves disease (dated by TCRdb to the early 2020s). The receptor library was made with multiplex PCR. Instrument used: Illumina HiSeq 4000. TCR beta libraries were built with iRepertoire HTBI primers and Arm-PCR amplification of CDR3 regions. TCRdb ran its own pipeline on the public reads, namely fastp trimming at Q25 and MiXCR clone calling, and kept in-frame beta chains. Entries are consolidated by CDR3 protein sequence, retaining the most common genes and DNA. The sample table contains over 200,000 distinct CDR3 sequences; only one count was recorded for around a sixth of them. In total, the top ten clones hold 11% to 15% of the sample. The time point label, read with the paper, signifies: newly diagnosed GD, antithyroid drugs for less than 3 months. RNA was extracted from PBMCs in TRIzol for both TCR sequencing and RNA sequencing.

The sample was also linked to a second study, of T cells in Graves' hyperthyroidism and ophthalmopathy.

The input for sequencing was peripheral blood mononuclear cells (PBMCs), taken at new diagnosis, from a patient treated with antithyroid drugs. The origin of the receptors is a woman in her thirties with Graves disease. Donor details come from another sample of the same person, matched by shared clones.

In the case of this clonotype: A single base is all that separates this from a far larger clone, so a read error is likely. The CDR3 end shows no conserved phenylalanine or tryptophan, and so a read error is likely. The gene calls are TRBV6-9 and TRBJ1-5; no reliable D call. The germline CDR1 and CDR2 sequences are MNHGY and SVAAGI. CDR3 length: 13 residues. Trimming took off 3 bases at V and 7 bases at J, with 10 bases between the two ends. CDR3 protein: CASSYSDGQPQHS. Here the CDR3 DNA reads TGTGCCAGCAGTTACTCAGACGGCCAGCCCCAGCATTCT.

This clonotype was recorded a few times. This sequence joins TRBV4-1 and TRBJ2-2, with D possibly matching TRBD1 (5 bases). The CDR3 loop spans 13 amino acids. The ends were cut back, 3 bases at V and 7 bases at J, with 9 bases in the middle. Germline loops: CDR1 MGHRA, CDR2 YSYEKL. CDR3 residues: CASSHLGVGELFF. CDR3 coding DNA: TGCGCCAGCAGCCACCTAGGGGTCGGGGAGCTGTTTTTT.

At least ten counts were recorded for this clonotype. V gene TRBV12-3 or TRBV12-4 combines with J gene TRBJ2-7; no firm D call. V lost 6 bases and J 4 bases, leaving 13 bases between the germline ends. CDR3 length equals 13 residues. As DNA, the CDR3 is TGTGCCAGCAGCCCCCAGTTGGGGTACGAGCAGTACTTC. Translated, it gives CASSPQLGYEQYF.

This chain connects TRBV24-1 to TRBJ2-5, with TRBD1 matching over 7 bases. Germline V gives CDR1 KGHDR, CDR2 SFDVKD. The trim removed 1 base at V and 1 base at J, leaving 5 bases unmatched. The CDR3 contains 16 residues. The CDR3 reads CATSDFGEGAQETQYF. In nucleotides, the CDR3 is TGTGCCACCAGTGATTTTGGTGAGGGGGCCCAAGAGACCCAGTACTTC.

V usage is TRBV6-4 and J usage is TRBJ1-5, with D possibly TRBD1 on 6 matching bases. This CDR3 is built from 13 residues. Per germline, CDR1 MRHNA and CDR2 SNTAGT. The V gene lost 3 bases and the J gene lost 6 bases, with 9 bases spanning the gap. This chain's CDR3 is CASSEGAGQPQHF. The CDR3 nucleotides are TGTGCCAGCAGTGAGGGGGCTGGTCAGCCCCAGCATTTT.